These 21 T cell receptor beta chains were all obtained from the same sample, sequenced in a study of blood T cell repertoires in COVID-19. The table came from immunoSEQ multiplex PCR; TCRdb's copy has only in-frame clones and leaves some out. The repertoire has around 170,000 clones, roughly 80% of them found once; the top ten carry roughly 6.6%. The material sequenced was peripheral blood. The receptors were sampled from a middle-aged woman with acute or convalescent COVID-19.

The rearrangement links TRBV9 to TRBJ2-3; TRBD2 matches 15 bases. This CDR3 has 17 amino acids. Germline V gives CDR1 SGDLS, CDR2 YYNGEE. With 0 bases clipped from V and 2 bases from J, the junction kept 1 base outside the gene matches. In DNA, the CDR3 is TGTGCCAGCAGCGTAGGGACTAGCGGGGGGGTCACAGATACGCAGTATTTT. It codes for CASSVGTSGGVTDTQYF.

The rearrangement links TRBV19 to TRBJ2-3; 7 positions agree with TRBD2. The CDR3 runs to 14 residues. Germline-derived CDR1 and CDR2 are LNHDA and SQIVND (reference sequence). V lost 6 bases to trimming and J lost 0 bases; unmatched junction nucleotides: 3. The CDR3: CASRSGISTDTQYF. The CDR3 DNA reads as TGTGCCAGTAGAAGCGGGATCAGCACAGATACGCAGTATTTT.

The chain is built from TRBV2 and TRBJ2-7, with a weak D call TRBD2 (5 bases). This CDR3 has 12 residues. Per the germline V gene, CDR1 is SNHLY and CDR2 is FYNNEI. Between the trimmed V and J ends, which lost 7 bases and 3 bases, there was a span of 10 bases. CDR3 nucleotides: TGTGCCAGCACATTTGGGAGCTACGAGCAGTACTTC. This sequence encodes CASTFGSYEQYF.

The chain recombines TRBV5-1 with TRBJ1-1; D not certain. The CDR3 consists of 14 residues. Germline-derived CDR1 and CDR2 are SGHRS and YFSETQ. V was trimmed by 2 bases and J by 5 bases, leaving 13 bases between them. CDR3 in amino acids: CASSFASGNTEAFF. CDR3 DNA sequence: TGCGCCAGCAGCTTCGCCTCAGGTAATACTGAAGCTTTCTTT.

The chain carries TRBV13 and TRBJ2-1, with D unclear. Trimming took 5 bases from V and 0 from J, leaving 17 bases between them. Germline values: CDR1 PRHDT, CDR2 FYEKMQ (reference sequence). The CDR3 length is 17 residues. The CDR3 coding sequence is TGTGCCAGCAGCCCAATGTCTGGCGGAAGCTCCTACAATGAGCAGTTCTTC. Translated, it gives CASSPMSGGSSYNEQFF.

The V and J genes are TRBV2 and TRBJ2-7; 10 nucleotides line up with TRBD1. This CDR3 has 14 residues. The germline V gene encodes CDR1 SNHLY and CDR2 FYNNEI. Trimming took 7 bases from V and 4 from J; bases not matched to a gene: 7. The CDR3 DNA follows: TGTGCCAGCACCCTCGGGACAGGGGTTTACGAGCAGTACTTC. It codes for CASTLGTGVYEQYF.

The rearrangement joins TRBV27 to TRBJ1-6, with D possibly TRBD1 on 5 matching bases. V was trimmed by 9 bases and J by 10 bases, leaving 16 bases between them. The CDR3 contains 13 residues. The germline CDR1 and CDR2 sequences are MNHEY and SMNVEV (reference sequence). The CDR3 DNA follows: TGTGCCAGTCAGGGCGTAGGGATCTCACCCCTCCACTTT. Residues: CASQGVGISPLHF.

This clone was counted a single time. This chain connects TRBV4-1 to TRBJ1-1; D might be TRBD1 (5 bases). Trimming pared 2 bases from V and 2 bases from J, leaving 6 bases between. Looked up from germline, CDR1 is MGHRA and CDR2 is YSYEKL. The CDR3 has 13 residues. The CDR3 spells CASSQTGNTEAFF. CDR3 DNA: TGCGCCAGCAGCCAAACAGGTAACACTGAAGCTTTCTTT.

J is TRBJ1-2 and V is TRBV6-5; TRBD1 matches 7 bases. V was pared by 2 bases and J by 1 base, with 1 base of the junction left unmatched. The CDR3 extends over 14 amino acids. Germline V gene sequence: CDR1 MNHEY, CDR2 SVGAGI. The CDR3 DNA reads TGTGCCAGCAGTTACCGGGACAGTAACTATGGCTACACCTTC. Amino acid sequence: CASSYRDSNYGYTF.

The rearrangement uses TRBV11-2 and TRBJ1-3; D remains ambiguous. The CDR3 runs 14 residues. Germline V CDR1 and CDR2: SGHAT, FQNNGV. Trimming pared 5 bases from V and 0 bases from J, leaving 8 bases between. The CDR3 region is CASSPRLSGNTIYF. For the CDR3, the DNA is TGTGCCAGCAGCCCTAGGCTCTCTGGAAACACCATATATTTT.

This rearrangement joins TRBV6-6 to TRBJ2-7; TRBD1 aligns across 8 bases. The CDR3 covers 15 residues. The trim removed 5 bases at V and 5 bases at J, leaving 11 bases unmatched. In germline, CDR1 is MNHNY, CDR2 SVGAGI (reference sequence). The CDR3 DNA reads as TGTGCCAGCAGTCAGGGTTGGACAGGGCGGCACGAGCAGTACTTC. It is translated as CASSQGWTGRHEQYF.

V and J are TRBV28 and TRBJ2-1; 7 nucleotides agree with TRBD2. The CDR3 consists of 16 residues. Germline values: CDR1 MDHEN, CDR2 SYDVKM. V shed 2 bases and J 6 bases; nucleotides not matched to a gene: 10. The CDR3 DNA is TGTGCCAGCAGTTTACCGAGCGCTACTAGCGCCAATGAGCAGTTCTTC. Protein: CASSLPSATSANEQFF.

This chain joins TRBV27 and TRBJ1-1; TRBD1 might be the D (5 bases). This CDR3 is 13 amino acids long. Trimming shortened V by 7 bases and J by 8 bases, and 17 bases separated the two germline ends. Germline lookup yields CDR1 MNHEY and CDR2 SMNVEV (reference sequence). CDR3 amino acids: CASIPIAGSEAFF. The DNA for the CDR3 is TGTGCCAGCATTCCCATTGCAGGGTCCGAAGCTTTCTTT.

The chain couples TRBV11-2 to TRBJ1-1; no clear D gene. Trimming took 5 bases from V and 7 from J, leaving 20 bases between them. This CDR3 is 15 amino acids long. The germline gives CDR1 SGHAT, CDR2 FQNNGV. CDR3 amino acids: CASSALRGRVLEAFF. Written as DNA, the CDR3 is TGTGCCAGCAGCGCCCTTAGAGGCCGGGTGCTTGAAGCTTTCTTT.

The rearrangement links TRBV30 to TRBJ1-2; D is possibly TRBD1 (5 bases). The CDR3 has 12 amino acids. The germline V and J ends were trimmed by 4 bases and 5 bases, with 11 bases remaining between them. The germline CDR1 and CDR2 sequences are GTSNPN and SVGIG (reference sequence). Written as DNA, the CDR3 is TGTGCCTGGACCAACGGGGGATATGGCTACACCTTC. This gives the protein CAWTNGGYGYTF.

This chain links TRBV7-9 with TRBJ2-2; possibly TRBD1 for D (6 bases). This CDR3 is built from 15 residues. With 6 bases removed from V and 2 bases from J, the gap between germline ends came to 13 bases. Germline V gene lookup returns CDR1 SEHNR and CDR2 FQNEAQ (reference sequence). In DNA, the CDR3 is TGTGCCAGCAGTCCCAGGGGATCCAACACCGGGGAGCTGTTTTTT. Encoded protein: CASSPRGSNTGELFF.

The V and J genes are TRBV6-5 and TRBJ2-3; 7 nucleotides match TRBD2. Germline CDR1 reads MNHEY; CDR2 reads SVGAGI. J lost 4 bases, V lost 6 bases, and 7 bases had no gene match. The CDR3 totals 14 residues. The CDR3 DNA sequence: TGTGCCAGCAGGACTAGCTGGAGCGCAGATACGCAGTATTTT. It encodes CASRTSWSADTQYF.

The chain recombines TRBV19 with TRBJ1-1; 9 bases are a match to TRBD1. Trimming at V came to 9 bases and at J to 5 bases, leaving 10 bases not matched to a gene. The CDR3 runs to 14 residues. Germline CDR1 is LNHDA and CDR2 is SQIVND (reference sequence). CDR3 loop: CASRRGQGWTEAFF. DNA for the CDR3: TGTGCCAGCCGCCGAGGACAGGGGTGGACTGAAGCTTTCTTT.

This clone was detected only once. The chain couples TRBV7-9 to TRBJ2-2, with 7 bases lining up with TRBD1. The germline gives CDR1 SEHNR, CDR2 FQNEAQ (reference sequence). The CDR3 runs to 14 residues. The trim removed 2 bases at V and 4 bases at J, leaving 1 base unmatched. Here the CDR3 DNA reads TGTGCCAGCAGCTTAACAGGGGCCACCGGGGAGCTGTTTTTT. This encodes CASSLTGATGELFF.

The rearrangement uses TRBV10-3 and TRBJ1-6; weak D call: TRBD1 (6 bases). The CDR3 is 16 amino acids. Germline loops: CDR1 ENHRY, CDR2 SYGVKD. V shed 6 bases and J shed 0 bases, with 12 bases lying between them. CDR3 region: CAISHRESSYNSPLHF. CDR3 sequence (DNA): TGTGCCATCAGCCACAGGGAGAGCTCCTATAATTCACCCCTCCACTTT.

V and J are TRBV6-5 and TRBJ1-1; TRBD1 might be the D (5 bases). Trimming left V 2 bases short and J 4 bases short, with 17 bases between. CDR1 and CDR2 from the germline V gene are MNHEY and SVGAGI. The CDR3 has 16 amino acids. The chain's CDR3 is CASSYGNQGGSTEAFF. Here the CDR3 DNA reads TGTGCCAGCAGTTACGGTAACCAGGGAGGTTCCACTGAAGCTTTCTTT.